This is a list of T cell receptor beta chains from one sample in a study of T cells in Graves' hyperthyroidism and ophthalmopathy. Each CDR3 protein is one row after TCRdb ran MiXCR on the multiplex PCR reads. The sample lists about 500,000 distinct CDR3 sequences, 15% to 20% seen once, with approximately 18% in the top ten. Sequencing was carried out using blood. The origin of the receptors is a woman aged 18-35 years with Graves' hyperthyroidism. CDR3s include the opening cysteine and the closing phenylalanine or tryptophan. A D gene is named only where the DNA matches it firmly. Part of the rows lack a size; the others show once, few, many or a class for expanded clones.

>.|few|TRBJ2-1|TRBV20-1
TGCAGTGCTAGAGAGCGGTGGGAGCAGTTCTTC
CSARERWEQFF
>TRBD2|.|TRBJ2-2|TRBV20-1
TGCAGTGCTAGAGATCGGCGGGAGGGCCGCGGGGAGCTGTTTTTT
CSARDRREGRGELFF
>.|.|TRBJ2-1|TRBV11-2
TGTGCCAGCACTCCAACGGGGGTTGAGCAGTTCTTC
CASTPTGVEQFF
>TRBD1|few|TRBJ1-4|TRBV5-1
TGCGCCAGCAGCAAGGGACAGGGGGCGACGGTTTATGAAAAACTGTTTTTT
CASSKGQGATVYEKLFF
>TRBD1|.|TRBJ1-3|TRBV7-2
TGTGCCAGCAGCTACGTGGTACAGGGGTCTGGAAACACCATATATTTT
CASSYVVQGSGNTIYF
>TRBD2|many|TRBJ2-2|TRBV11-2
TGTGCCAGCAGCAGCCGACTAGCGGGTGACACCGGGGAGCTGTTTTTT
CASSSRLAGDTGELFF
>TRBD1|many|TRBJ1-2|TRBV27
TGTGCCAGCAGTCCGCGACAGGGGGATCTCTATGGCTACACCTTC
CASSPRQGDLYGYTF
>TRBD1|few|TRBJ2-7|TRBV20-1
TGCAGTGCTAGACCGGGACAGACCTACGAGCAGTACTTC
CSARPGQTYEQYF
>TRBD2|.|TRBJ2-2|TRBV4-2
TGTGCCAGCAGCCCTTGGCGGAGCGGGAGGGGTGCGAACACCGGGGAGCTGTTTTTT
CASSPWRSGRGANTGELFF
>TRBD1|.|TRBJ2-7|TRBV5-1
TGCGCCAGCAGCTTGCCGGGGACAGGGAAAGCCTACGAGCAGTACTTC
CASSLPGTGKAYEQYF
>TRBD2|many|TRBJ2-1|TRBV6-2/TRBV6-3
TGTGCCAGCACCGAGCGAGGGACTAGCGGCAATGAGCAGTTCTTC
CASTERGTSGNEQFF
>.|.|TRBJ1-2|TRBV6-5
TGTGCCAGCAGTTACACGACGGGAGACGGCTACACCTTC
CASSYTTGDGYTF
>TRBD2|many|TRBJ2-3|TRBV7-2
TGTGCCAGCAGCCTCTCCGGGACTAGCGTCGCGGGCTATACGCAGTATTTT
CASSLSGTSVAGYTQYF